The clone carrying this T cell receptor (beta chain) was observed a handful of times. The germline gives CDR1 PRHDT, CDR2 FYEKMQ (reference sequence). The CDR3 contains 15 residues. The V end was cut by 5 bases, the J end by 0 bases, with 13 bases between. This entry belongs to a study of T cells after yellow fever vaccination. TCR cDNA was made by 5'RACE template switching, adding a universal primer site and UMIs. Using its own MiXCR run on the 5' RACE reads, TCRdb lists one record per CDR3 protein. The sample lists about 240,000 distinct CDR3 sequences; more than 3.5% were seen once. The rearrangement joins TRBV13 to TRBJ1-2; D unclear. The sample was PBMCs, taken 15 days after the yellow fever booster vaccination. This sequence originates from a man younger than 30 who received the YFV17D yellow fever vaccine. The CDR3: CASSPRTVSNYGYTF. DNA of the CDR3: TGTGCCAGCAGCCCCAGGACGGTTTCTAACTATGGCTACACCTTC.